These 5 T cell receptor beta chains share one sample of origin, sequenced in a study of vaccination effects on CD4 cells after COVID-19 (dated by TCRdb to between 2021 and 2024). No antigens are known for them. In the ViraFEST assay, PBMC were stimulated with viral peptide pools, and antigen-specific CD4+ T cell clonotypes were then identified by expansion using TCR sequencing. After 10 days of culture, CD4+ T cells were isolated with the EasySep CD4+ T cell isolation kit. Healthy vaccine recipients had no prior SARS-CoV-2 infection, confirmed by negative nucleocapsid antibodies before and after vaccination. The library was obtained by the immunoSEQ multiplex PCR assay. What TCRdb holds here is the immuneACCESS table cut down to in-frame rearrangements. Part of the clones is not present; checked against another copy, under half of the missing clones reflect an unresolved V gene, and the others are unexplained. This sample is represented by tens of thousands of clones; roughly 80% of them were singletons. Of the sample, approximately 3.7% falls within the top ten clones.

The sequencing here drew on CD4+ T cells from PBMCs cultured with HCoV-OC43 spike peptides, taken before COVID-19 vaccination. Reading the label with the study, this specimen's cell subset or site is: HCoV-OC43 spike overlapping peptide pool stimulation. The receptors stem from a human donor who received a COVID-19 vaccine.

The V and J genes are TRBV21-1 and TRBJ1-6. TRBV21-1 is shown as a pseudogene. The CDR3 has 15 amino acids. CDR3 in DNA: TGTGCCAGCAGCAAAGTGGCGGATTTTTATTCACCCCTCCACTTT. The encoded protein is CASSKVADFYSPLHF.

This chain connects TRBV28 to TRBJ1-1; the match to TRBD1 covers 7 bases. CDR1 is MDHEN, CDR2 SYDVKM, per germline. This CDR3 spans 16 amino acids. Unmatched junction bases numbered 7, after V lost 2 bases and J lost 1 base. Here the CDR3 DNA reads TGTGCCAGCAGTTTAGGGACAGCCGGGGAGAACACTGAAGCTTTCTTT. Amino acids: CASSLGTAGENTEAFF.

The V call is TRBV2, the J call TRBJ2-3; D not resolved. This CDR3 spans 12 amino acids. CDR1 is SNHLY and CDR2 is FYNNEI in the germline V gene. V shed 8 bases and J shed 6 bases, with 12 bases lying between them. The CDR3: CASSRPRDTQYF. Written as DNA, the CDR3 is TGTGCCAGCTCGCGACCAAGGGATACGCAGTATTTT. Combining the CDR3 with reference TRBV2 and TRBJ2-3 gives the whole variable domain EPEVTQTPSHQVTQMGQEVILRCVPISNHLYFYWYRQILGQKVEFLVSFYNNEISEKSEIFDDQFSVERPDGSNFTLKIRSTKLEDSAMYFCASSRPRDTQYFGPGTRLTVL.

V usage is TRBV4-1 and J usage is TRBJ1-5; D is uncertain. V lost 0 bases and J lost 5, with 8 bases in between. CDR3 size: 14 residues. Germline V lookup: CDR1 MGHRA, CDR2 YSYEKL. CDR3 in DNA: TGCGCCAGCAGCCAAGAAACAGTGGATCAGCCCCAGCATTTT. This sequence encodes CASSQETVDQPQHF.

The CDR3, as DNA: TGTGCCAGCAGTGCACGACAGAATTACGAGCAGTACGTC. Amino acids: CASSARQNYEQYV. The chain has TRBV28 and TRBJ2-7; a possible D gene is TRBD1 (5 bases). Germline lookup yields CDR1 MDHEN and CDR2 SYDVKM. Trimming removed 5 bases from V and 4 bases from J, with 12 bases in between. This CDR3 has 13 residues.